What follows are 29 T cell receptor beta chains derived from one specimen sequenced in a study of Graves' ophthalmopathy and Graves' hyperthyroidism. The authors amplified TCR beta CDR3 regions, and they did so from RNA transcripts for repertoire sequencing. A first-round RT-PCR used HTBI primers, followed by a second-round multiplex PCR. TCRdb used MiXCR to reprocess the multiplex PCR reads, holding one entry per CDR3 protein. The sample has 1 million to 1.3 million distinct CDR3 sequences; about 36% are singletons. What was sequenced was peripheral blood or thyroid tissue (not recorded which). These receptors were taken from an adult man with Graves' hyperthyroidism.

This clonotype was observed a single time. The CDR3 does not close with the conserved phenylalanine or tryptophan, likely indicating a read error. The V and J genes are TRBV7-9 and TRBJ2-2, with D perhaps assigned TRBD1 or TRBD2 (7 bases each). Looked up from germline, CDR1 is SEHNR and CDR2 is FQNEAQ (reference sequence). Trimming pared 6 bases from V and 7 bases from J, leaving 18 bases between. This CDR3 spans 15 amino acids. The CDR3 nucleotides read TGTGCCAGCAGAGGAGGGACAGCGGGAAGCGGGGAGCTGTTTTTG. This sequence encodes CASRGGTAGSGELFL.

Only a few counts were recorded for this clonotype. The chain is built from TRBV24-1 and TRBJ1-1; a weak D match, TRBD1 (5 bases). Germline V gene data show CDR1 as KGHDR and CDR2 as SFDVKD. V was shortened by 5 bases and J by 10 bases, with 10 bases between the two germline ends. CDR3 length equals 11 residues. The CDR3 DNA follows: TGTGCCACCAGTGCAGGGCGGCGAGCTTTCTTT. Amino acids: CATSAGRRAFF.

The table lists this clonotype with many counts. The chain uses TRBV15 and TRBJ1-4; D is uncertain. V was pared by 3 bases and J by 8 bases, with 13 bases between. CDR3 length: 14 residues. CDR1 is LNHNV, CDR2 YYDKDF, per germline (reference sequence). The chain's CDR3 is CATSSVGVGEKLFF. The CDR3 DNA follows: TGTGCCACCAGCAGTGTGGGAGTTGGCGAAAAACTGTTTTTT.

This clonotype was observed many times. The chain carries TRBV6-6 and TRBJ1-3; D gene ambiguous. This CDR3 contains 11 residues. Between the trimmed V and J ends, which lost 10 bases and 2 bases, there was a span of 6 bases. Germline assignment: CDR1 MNHNY and CDR2 SVGAGI (reference sequence). The DNA for the CDR3 is TGTGCCACACAAACTGGAAACACCATATATTTT. This gives the protein CATQTGNTIYF.

With regard to this clonotype: A much larger clone lies a single base off, so this may be a read error. The chain combines TRBV7-8 with TRBJ1-2; 7 positions match TRBD1. Trimming removed 5 bases from V and 0 bases from J; junction bases left unmatched: 9. This CDR3 comprises 16 residues. Germline V lookup: CDR1 SGHVS, CDR2 FQNEAQ. The chain's CDR3 is CASSIVSQGPNYGYTF. CDR3 DNA sequence: TGTGCCAGCAGCATAGTATCACAGGGGCCTAACTATGGCTACACCTTC.

This sequence joins TRBV27 and TRBJ1-6, with TRBD1 matching over 9 bases. CDR3 length: 14 amino acids. Per the germline V gene, CDR1 is MNHEY and CDR2 is SMNVEV (reference sequence). V trimming: 5 bases; J trimming: 9 bases; junction bases outside the gene matches: 5. For the CDR3, the DNA is TGTGCCAGCAGTCAACAGGGGGCGCTTTCACCCCTCCACTTT. As protein: CASSQQGALSPLHF.

Note on this clonotype: Its ends do not fully match the called genes, so a read error is possible. The rearrangement uses TRBV7-8 and TRBJ2-2, with a tentative D call TRBD2 (6 bases). This CDR3 spans 13 amino acids. Germline-derived CDR1 and CDR2 are SGHVS and FQNEAQ. CDR3 nucleotides: TGTGCCAGCAGCTTAGCGGCATCCGGGGGGCTGTTTTTT. Amino acid sequence: CASSLAASGGLFF. The complete variable domain, with remaining parts taken from reference TRBV7-8 and TRBJ2-2, reads GAGVSQSPRYKVAKRGQDVALRCDPISGHVSLFWYQQALGQGPEFLTYFQNEAQLDKSGLPSDRFFAERPEGSVSTLKIQRTQQEDSAVYLCASSLAASGGLFFGEGSRLTVL.

In its sample, this clonotype was seen many times. The V gene is TRBV20-1, the J gene TRBJ1-6; D is perhaps TRBD1 (5 bases). Germline CDR1 and CDR2: DFQATT and SNEGSKA (reference sequence). Trimming pared 2 bases from V and 0 bases from J, leaving 14 bases between. This CDR3 comprises 17 residues. The CDR3 spells CSARTAGGSSYNSPLHF. For the CDR3, the DNA is TGCAGTGCTAGAACGGCGGGGGGGAGCTCCTATAATTCACCCCTCCACTTT.

The chain employs TRBV19 and TRBJ2-7; 7 bases align to TRBD1. The germline V gene encodes CDR1 LNHDA and CDR2 SQIVND (reference sequence). The V and J ends lost 4 bases and 3 bases, in that order; junction bases with no gene match: 12. The CDR3 runs 16 residues. The CDR3: CASSSLTTGQRYEQYF. CDR3 in DNA: TGTGCCAGTAGTAGTCTGACGACAGGGCAACGCTACGAGCAGTACTTC.

This clonotype came up once. V usage is TRBV2 and J usage is TRBJ2-7; 8 bases fit TRBD1. Trimming at V came to 6 bases and at J to 3 bases, leaving 10 bases not matched to a gene. The CDR3 covers 15 residues. Germline CDR1 SNHLY, CDR2 FYNNEI. CDR3: CASSLRRTGLYEQYF. The CDR3 DNA follows: TGTGCCAGCAGCCTAAGGCGGACAGGGCTCTACGAGCAGTACTTC.

The rearrangement links TRBV2 to TRBJ1-2; D perhaps matches TRBD1 (5 bases). The V gene lost 7 bases and the J gene lost 7 bases, with 16 bases spanning the gap. The germline V gene encodes CDR1 SNHLY and CDR2 FYNNEI. The CDR3 runs 13 residues. CDR3: CASTVEGIAGYTF. CDR3 sequence (DNA): TGTGCCAGCACCGTGGAGGGGATCGCTGGCTACACCTTC.

A note on this clonotype: A much larger clone differs by one base, so this may be a read error. The CDR3, as DNA: TGTGCCAGCAGTGACGGGGAGAAGCGGTACGAGCAGTACTTC. This gives the protein CASSDGEKRYEQYF. The chain recombines TRBV10-2 with TRBJ2-7; tentative D call: TRBD2 (5 bases). CDR1 WSHSY and CDR2 SAAADI come from the germline V gene. The CDR3 runs 14 residues.

Only a few counts were recorded for this clonotype. An end of the junction differs from the germline gene, which may be a read error. This chain joins TRBV7-6 and TRBJ1-2; D is unclear. This CDR3 contains 14 residues. CDR1 and CDR2 (germline): SGHVS, FNYEAQ. The chain's CDR3 is CTSSLDGGFYGYTF. In nucleotides, the CDR3 is TGTACCAGCAGCTTAGATGGCGGATTCTATGGCTACACCTTC. Variable domain in full (rest from reference TRBV7-6 and TRBJ1-2): GAGVSQSPRYKVTKRGQDVALRCDPISGHVSLYWYRQALGQGPEFLTYFNYEAQQDKSGLPNDRFSAERPEGSISTLTIQRTEQRDSAMYRCTSSLDGGFYGYTFGSGTRLTVV.

As for this clonotype: A read error is possible here, since a much larger clone lies one base away. The gene calls are TRBV7-2 and TRBJ2-7; 8 bases are a match to TRBD2. The CDR3 consists of 16 residues. The V and J ends lost 1 base and 4 bases, in that order; junction bases with no gene match: 9. The germline V gene has CDR1 SGHTA and CDR2 FQGNSA. The CDR3 DNA is TGTGCCAGCAGCTTAGTCTTGACGGGAGGGCCTTACGAGCAGTACTTC. Encoded protein: CASSLVLTGGPYEQYF.

This clonotype was detected ten times or more. This chain links TRBV20-1 with TRBJ2-5; D ambiguous. The germline V gene encodes CDR1 DFQATT and CDR2 SNEGSKA (reference sequence). The germline V and J ends were trimmed by 5 bases and 4 bases, with 11 bases remaining between them. This CDR3 has 12 amino acids. As DNA, the CDR3 is TGCAGTGCTCGGTCCACGGCAGAGACCCAGTACTTC. Translated, it gives CSARSTAETQYF.

This clonotype has a single count. CDR3 amino acids: CASTEAGAEQYF. The CDR3 nucleotides read TGTGCCAGCACCGAAGCGGGGGCCGAGCAGTACTTC. The chain combines TRBV10-3 with TRBJ2-7, with TRBD2 identical over 8 bases. The CDR3 runs to 12 residues. The germline CDR1 and CDR2 sequences are ENHRY and SYGVKD. V lost 10 bases, J lost 6 bases, and 8 bases stayed unmatched.

The chain uses TRBV30 and TRBJ1-2, with a possible D match to TRBD1 (5 bases). Trimming took 4 bases from V and 3 from J, leaving 15 bases between them. CDR3 length: 14 amino acids. CDR1 is GTSNPN, CDR2 SVGIG, per germline (reference sequence). The CDR3 DNA reads TGTGCCTGGACCGCCGCTGGGACTTACTATGGCTACACCTTC. Translating it yields CAWTAAGTYYGYTF.

This clonotype occurred a few times. In nucleotides, the CDR3 is TGTGCCAGCGGTCGTGCGGGTATAGCCTACGAGCAGTACTTC. It codes for CASGRAGIAYEQYF. This rearrangement joins TRBV7-9 to TRBJ2-7; D possibly corresponds to TRBD2 (5 bases). The CDR3 contains 14 residues. The V end was cut by 8 bases, the J end by 2 bases, with 16 bases between. The germline V gene encodes CDR1 SEHNR and CDR2 FQNEAQ (reference sequence).

For the CDR3, the DNA is TGTGCCAGCAGCTTTCCTGGCGGGAGTCGGGAAAGGGAGCTGTTTTTT. Translation: CASSFPGGSRERELFF. V is TRBV7-9 and J is TRBJ2-2; TRBD2 matches at 7 bases. This CDR3 comprises 16 residues. The V and J ends lost 3 bases and 9 bases, in that order; junction bases with no gene match: 13. The germline V gene encodes CDR1 SEHNR and CDR2 FQNEAQ (reference sequence).

This clonotype was found a few times. V usage is TRBV12-3 or TRBV12-4 and J usage is TRBJ1-1; D is unclear. There are 14 residues in the CDR3. V lost 3 bases and J lost 8, with 16 bases in between. The CDR3 here is CASSFTFPVGEAFF. CDR3 DNA sequence: TGTGCCAGCAGTTTCACATTCCCAGTTGGCGAAGCTTTCTTT.

This clonotype has only a few counts. The chain is built from TRBV12-3 or TRBV12-4 and TRBJ2-5; 11 nucleotides align to TRBD2. After removal of 4 bases from V and 1 base from J, the junction contained 2 bases not matched to a gene. CDR3 length: 15 amino acids. The CDR3 coding sequence is TGTGCCAGCAGTTGGACTAGCGGGCGCCAAGAGACCCAGTACTTC. It translates to CASSWTSGRQETQYF.

This clonotype was recorded many times. The chain employs TRBV15 and TRBJ1-5; D perhaps matches TRBD1 (5 bases). This CDR3 spans 15 amino acids. Germline CDR1 is LNHNV and CDR2 is YYDKDF (reference sequence). V lost 3 bases and J lost 4, with 13 bases in between. In DNA form, the CDR3 reads TGTGCCACCAGCAGTGGGTATGACAGTAATCAGCCCCAGCATTTT. Encoded protein: CATSSGYDSNQPQHF.

The table lists this clonotype with a count of one. In nucleotides, the CDR3 is TGTGCCAGCAGTTTAGGCACACCCTCTGGGGCCAACGTCCTGACTTTC. The encoded protein is CASSLGTPSGANVLTF. This chain connects TRBV12-3 or TRBV12-4 to TRBJ2-6; D remains ambiguous. The CDR3 extends over 16 amino acids. Trimming removed 1 base at V and 0 bases at J, with 7 bases between.

This clonotype has ten or more counts. The chain combines TRBV4-3 with TRBJ1-6; 9 bases are shared with TRBD1. This CDR3 comprises 14 residues. In germline, CDR1 is LGHNA, CDR2 YSLEER. With V trimmed by 1 base and J by 17 bases, 9 bases remained unmatched. CDR3 bases: TGCGCCAGCAGCCAAGTTAGGGACAGGGCTCGGGTCCACTTT. Translated: CASSQVRDRARVHF.

The chain joins TRBV7-6 to TRBJ2-5; 7 bases are a match to TRBD2. J gave up 0 bases and V 1 base, and 8 bases lay outside the gene matches. The germline CDR1 and CDR2 sequences are SGHVS and FNYEAQ. This CDR3 spans 17 amino acids. The CDR3 region has the DNA TGTGCCAGCAGCTTAGGTTCTAGCGGATCTTACCAAGAGACCCAGTACTTC. It specifies CASSLGSSGSYQETQYF.

V gene TRBV29-1 combines with J gene TRBJ1-1; 12 nucleotides match TRBD1. The CDR3 sequence is 13 residues long. Germline lookup yields CDR1 SQVTM and CDR2 ANQGSEA. CDR3 DNA: TGCAGTCATGTGGGACAGGGGGCCACTGAAGCTTTCTTT. Protein sequence: CSHVGQGATEAFF. Full variable domain (rest looked up from reference TRBV29-1 and TRBJ1-1): SAVISQKPSRDICQRGTSLTIQCQVDSQVTMMFWYRQQPGQSLTLIATANQGSEATYESGFVIDKFPISRPNLTFSTLTVSNMSPEDSSIYLCSHVGQGATEAFFGQGTRLTVV.

J is TRBJ2-5 and V is TRBV4-3; D gene ambiguous. With 0 bases removed from V and 3 bases from J, the gap between germline ends came to 8 bases. CDR1 and CDR2 from the germline V gene are LGHNA and YSLEER. This CDR3 contains 14 residues. CDR3 bases: TGCGCCAGCAGCCAAGAATTACAGAAAGAGACCCAGTACTTC. It yields the protein CASSQELQKETQYF.

This clonotype has ten or more counts. J is TRBJ1-3 and V is TRBV29-1; no clear D gene. There are 12 residues in the CDR3. Germline V gene sequence: CDR1 SQVTM, CDR2 ANQGSEA. The germline V and J ends were trimmed by 4 bases and 6 bases, with 10 bases remaining between them. The CDR3 sequence: CSVARDLNTIYF. The DNA of the CDR3 is TGCAGCGTTGCTCGGGATCTAAACACCATATATTTT.

This clonotype was seen repeatedly, ten times or more. The chain joins TRBV5-6 to TRBJ1-4, with D possibly TRBD1 on 5 matching bases. Trimming took off 0 bases at V and 7 bases at J, with 19 bases between the two ends. The CDR3 extends over 17 amino acids. Looked up from germline, CDR1 is SGHDT and CDR2 is YYEEEE. This CDR3 reads CASSLGQLGTLGEKLFF. The CDR3 DNA reads TGTGCCAGCAGCTTGGGTCAGCTTGGGACTCTTGGTGAAAAACTGTTTTTT.